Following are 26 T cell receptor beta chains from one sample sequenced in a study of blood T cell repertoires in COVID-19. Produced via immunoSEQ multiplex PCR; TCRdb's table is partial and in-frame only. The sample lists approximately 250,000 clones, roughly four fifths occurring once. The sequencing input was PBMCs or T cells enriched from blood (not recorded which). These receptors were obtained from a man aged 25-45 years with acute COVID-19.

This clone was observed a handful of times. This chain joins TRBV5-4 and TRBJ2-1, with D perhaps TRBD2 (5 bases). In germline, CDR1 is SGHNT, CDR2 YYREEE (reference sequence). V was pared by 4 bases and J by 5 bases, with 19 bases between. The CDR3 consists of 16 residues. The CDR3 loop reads CASSRGAADYNNEQFF. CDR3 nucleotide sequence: TGTGCCAGCAGCCGGGGAGCGGCGGATTATAACAATGAGCAGTTCTTC.

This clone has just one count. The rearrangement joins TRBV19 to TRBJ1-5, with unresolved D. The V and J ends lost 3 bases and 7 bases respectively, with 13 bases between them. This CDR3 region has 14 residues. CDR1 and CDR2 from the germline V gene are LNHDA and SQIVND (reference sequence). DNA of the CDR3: TGTGCCAGTAGTATGGGCGGGGAGGCACAGCCCCAGCATTTT. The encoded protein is CASSMGGEAQPQHF.

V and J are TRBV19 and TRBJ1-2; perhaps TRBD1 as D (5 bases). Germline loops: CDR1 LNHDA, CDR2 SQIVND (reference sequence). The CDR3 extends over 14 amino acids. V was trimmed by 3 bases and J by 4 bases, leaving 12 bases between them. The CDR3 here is CASSIQTDIYGYTF. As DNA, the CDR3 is TGTGCCAGTAGTATCCAGACAGATATCTATGGCTACACCTTC.

CDR3 in DNA: TGTGCCACCAGCAGAGGGGACACCTTAGAGTGGGGTTCACCCCTCCACTTT. Translating it yields CATSRGDTLEWGSPLHF. The chain recombines TRBV15 with TRBJ1-6; perhaps TRBD1 as D (6 bases). Trimming took 1 base from V and 9 from J, leaving 19 bases between them. CDR3 size: 17 residues. Germline CDR1 reads LNHNV; CDR2 reads YYDKDF (reference sequence).

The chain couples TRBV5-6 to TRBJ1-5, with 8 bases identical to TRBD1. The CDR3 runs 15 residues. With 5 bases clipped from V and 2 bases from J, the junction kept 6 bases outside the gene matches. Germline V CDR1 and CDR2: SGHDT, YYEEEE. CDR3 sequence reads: CASSRTGGGNQPQHF. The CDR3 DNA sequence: TGTGCCAGCAGTCGAACAGGGGGGGGCAATCAGCCCCAGCATTTT.

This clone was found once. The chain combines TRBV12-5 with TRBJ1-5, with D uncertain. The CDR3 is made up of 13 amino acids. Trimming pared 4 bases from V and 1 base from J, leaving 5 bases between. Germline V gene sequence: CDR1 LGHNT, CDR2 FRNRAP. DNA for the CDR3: TGTGCTAGTGGTTCGGGGAGCAATCAGCCCCAGCATTTT. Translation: CASGSGSNQPQHF.

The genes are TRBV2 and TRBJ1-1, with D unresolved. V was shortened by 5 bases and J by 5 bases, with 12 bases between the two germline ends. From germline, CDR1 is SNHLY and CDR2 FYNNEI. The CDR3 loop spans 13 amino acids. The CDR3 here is CASSRTQVTEAFF. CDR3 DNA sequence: TGTGCCAGCAGTAGAACTCAGGTGACTGAAGCTTTCTTT.

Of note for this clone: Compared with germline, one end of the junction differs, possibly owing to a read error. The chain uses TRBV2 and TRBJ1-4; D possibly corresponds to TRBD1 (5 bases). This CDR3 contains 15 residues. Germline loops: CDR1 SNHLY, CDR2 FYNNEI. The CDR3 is CASSEDSKRNEKLFF. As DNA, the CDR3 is TGTGCCAGCAGCGAAGACAGTAAAAGAAATGAAAAACTGTTTTTT.

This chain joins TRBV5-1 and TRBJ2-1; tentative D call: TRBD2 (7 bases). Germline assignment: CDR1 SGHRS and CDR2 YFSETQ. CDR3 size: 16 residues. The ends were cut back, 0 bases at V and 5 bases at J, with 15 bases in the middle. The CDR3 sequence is CASSLDTGGPNNEQFF. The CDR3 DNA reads TGCGCCAGCAGCTTGGACACGGGGGGCCCCAACAATGAGCAGTTCTTC.

Here the CDR3 DNA reads TGTGCCTGTACCGGGACTCTAGAGACCCAGTACTTC. Protein product: CACTGTLETQYF. The J gene is TRBJ2-5, the V gene TRBV30, with TRBD2 as a possible D gene (6 bases). CDR1 and CDR2 from the germline V gene are GTSNPN and SVGIG (reference sequence). The length of the CDR3 is 12 residues. The V end lost 6 bases, the J end lost 4 bases, and 12 bases lay between the germline ends.

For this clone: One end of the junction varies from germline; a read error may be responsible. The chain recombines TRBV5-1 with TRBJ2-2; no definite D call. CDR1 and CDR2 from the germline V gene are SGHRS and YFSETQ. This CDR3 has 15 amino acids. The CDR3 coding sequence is TGTGCCAGCAGCTTGACGGTGTCGGTCACCGGGGAGCTGTTTTTT. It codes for CASSLTVSVTGELFF.

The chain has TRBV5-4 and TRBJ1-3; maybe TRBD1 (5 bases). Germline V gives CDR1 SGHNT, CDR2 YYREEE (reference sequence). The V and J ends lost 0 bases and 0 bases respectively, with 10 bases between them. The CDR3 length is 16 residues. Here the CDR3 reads CASSLGGDLSGNTIYF. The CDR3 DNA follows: TGTGCCAGCAGCTTGGGGGGCGACCTCTCTGGAAACACCATATATTTT.

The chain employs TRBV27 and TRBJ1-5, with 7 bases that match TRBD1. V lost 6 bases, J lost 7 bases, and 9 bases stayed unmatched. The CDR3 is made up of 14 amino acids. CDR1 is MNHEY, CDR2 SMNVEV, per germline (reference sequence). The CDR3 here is CASRIRQGEQPQHF. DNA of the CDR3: TGTGCCAGCAGAATTAGACAGGGTGAACAGCCCCAGCATTTT.

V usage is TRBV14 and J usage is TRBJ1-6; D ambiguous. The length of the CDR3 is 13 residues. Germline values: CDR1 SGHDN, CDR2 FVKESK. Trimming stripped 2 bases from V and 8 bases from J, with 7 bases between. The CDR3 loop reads CASSQLIHSPLHF. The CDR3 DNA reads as TGTGCCAGCAGCCAATTAATCCATTCACCCCTCCACTTT.

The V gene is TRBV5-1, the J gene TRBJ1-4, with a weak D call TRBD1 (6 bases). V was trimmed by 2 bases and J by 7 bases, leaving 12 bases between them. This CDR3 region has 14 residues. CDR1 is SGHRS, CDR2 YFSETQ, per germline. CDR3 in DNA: TGCGCCAGCAGCTTACAGGGTTTCGGTGAAAAACTGTTTTTT. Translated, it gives CASSLQGFGEKLFF.

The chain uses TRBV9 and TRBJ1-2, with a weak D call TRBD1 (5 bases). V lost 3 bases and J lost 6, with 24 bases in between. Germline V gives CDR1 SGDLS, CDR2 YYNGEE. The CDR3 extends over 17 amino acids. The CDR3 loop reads CASSGGPNRAHLDGYTF. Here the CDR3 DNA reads TGTGCCAGCAGCGGGGGCCCGAACAGAGCCCATTTAGATGGCTACACCTTC.

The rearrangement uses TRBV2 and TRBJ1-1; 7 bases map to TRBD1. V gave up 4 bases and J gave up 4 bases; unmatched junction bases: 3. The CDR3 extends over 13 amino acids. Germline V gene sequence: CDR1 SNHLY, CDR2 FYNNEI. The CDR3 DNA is TGTGCCAGCAGTGTACAGGGGAGCACTGAAGCTTTCTTT. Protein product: CASSVQGSTEAFF.

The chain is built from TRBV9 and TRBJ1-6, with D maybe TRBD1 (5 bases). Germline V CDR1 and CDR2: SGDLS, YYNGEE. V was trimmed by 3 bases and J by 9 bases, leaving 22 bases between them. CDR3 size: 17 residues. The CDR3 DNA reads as TGTGCCAGCAGCGGCGGAGTTGACAGACTGGGAATTTCACCCCTCCACTTT. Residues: CASSGGVDRLGISPLHF.

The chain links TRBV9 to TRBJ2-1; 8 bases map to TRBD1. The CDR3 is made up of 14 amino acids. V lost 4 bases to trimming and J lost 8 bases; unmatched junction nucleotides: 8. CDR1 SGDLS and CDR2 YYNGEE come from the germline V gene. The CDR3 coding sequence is TGTGCCAGCAGCCCCCAGGACAGGGAACATGAGCAGTTCTTC. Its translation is CASSPQDREHEQFF.

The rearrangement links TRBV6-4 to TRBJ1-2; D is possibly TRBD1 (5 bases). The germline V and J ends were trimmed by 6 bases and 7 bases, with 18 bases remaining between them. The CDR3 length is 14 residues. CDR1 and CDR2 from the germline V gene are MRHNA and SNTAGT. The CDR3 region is CASSFQGGLGGYTF. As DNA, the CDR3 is TGTGCCAGCAGCTTTCAGGGTGGGCTTGGTGGCTACACCTTC.

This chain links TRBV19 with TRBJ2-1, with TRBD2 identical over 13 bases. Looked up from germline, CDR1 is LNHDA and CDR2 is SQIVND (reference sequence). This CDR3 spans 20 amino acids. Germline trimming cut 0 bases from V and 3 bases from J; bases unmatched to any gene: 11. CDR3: CASSIDGLAGALSDYNEQFF. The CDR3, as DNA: TGTGCCAGTAGTATAGATGGACTAGCGGGGGCCCTTTCCGACTACAATGAGCAGTTCTTC. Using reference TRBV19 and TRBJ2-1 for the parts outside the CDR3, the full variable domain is DGGITQSPKYLFRKEGQNVTLSCEQNLNHDAMYWYRQDPGQGLRLIYYSQIVNDFQKGDIAEGYSVSREKKESFPLTVTSAQKNPTAFYLCASSIDGLAGALSDYNEQFFGPGTRLTVL.

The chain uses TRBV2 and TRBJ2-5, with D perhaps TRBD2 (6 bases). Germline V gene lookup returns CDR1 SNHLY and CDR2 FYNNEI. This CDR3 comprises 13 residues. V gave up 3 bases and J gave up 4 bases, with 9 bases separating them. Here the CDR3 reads CASSELGGETQYF. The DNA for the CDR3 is TGTGCCAGCAGTGAGTTGGGGGGAGAGACCCAGTACTTC.

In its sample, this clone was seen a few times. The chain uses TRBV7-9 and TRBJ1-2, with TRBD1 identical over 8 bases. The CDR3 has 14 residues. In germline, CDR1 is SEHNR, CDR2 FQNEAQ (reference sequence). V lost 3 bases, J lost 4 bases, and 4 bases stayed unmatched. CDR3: CASSFGQGSYGYTF. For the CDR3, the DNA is TGTGCCAGCAGCTTCGGACAGGGAAGCTATGGCTACACCTTC.

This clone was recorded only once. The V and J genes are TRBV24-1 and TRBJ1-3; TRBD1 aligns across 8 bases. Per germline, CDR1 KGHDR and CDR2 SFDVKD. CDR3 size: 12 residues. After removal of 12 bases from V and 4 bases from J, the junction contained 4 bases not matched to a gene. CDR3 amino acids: CAVRGPGNTIYF. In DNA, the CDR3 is TGTGCCGTCAGGGGGCCAGGAAACACCATATATTTT.

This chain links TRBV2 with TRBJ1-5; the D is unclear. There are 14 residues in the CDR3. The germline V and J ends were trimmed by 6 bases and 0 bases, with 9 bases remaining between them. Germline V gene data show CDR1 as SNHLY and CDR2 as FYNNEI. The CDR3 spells CASRSGVSNQPQHF. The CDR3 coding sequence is TGTGCCAGCAGGTCGGGAGTTAGCAATCAGCCCCAGCATTTT.

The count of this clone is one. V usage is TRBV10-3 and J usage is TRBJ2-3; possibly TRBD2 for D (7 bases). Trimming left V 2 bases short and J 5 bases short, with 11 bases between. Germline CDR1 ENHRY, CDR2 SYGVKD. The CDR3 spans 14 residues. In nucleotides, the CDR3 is TGTGCCATCAGTGAGGGGGGGGGCCAAGATACGCAGTATTTT. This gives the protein CAISEGGGQDTQYF.